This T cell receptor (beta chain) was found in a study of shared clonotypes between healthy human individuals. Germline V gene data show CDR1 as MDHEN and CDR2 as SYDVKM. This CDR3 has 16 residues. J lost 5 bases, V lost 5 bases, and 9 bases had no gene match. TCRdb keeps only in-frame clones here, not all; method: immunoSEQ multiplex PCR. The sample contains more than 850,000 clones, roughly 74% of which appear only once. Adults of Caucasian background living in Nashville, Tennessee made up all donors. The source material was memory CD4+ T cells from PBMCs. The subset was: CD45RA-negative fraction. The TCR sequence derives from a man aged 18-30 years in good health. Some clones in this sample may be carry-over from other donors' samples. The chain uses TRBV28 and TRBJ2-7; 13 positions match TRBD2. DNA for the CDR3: TGTGCCAGCAGTACGCGAGGACTAGCGGGAGACGACGAGCAGTACTTC. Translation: CASSTRGLAGDDEQYF.